This entry describes one T cell receptor (beta chain). Its target is unknown. Profiled with immunoSEQ multiplex PCR; TCRdb holds only in-frame clones, not every one. This sample has roughly 300,000 clones, with around 87% found just once. These data are taken from a study of cytomegalovirus exposure and HLA in healthy donors. Whole-study results and caveats: The listing of fewer than 200 TCR beta chains classed them as cytomegalovirus-associated. Rare TCR sequences predominated, though certain public TCRs were found in many donors.

This clonotype originated in a woman aged 30 to 39 in good health and CMV-seropositive. The sequenced sample consisted of PBMCs.

The CDR3 region is CSVGPATNTEAFF. CDR3 in DNA: TGCAGCGTTGGTCCGGCGACGAACACTGAAGCTTTCTTT. V is TRBV29-1 and J is TRBJ1-1, with D uncertain. The V gene's germline CDR1 is SQVTM and CDR2 ANQGSEA. This CDR3 spans 13 amino acids. Between the trimmed V and J ends, which lost 4 bases and 1 base, there was a span of 10 bases. Variable domain in full (rest from reference TRBV29-1 and TRBJ1-1): SAVISQKPSRDICQRGTSLTIQCQVDSQVTMMFWYRQQPGQSLTLIATANQGSEATYESGFVIDKFPISRPNLTFSTLTVSNMSPEDSSIYLCSVGPATNTEAFFGQGTRLTVV.